These 27 T cell receptor beta chains share one sample of origin, sequenced in a study of cytomegalovirus exposure and HLA in healthy donors (dated by TCRdb to about 2017). Library prep was done by the immunoSEQ multiplex PCR assay. A mixture of 60 forward primers for TCR Vbeta segments and 13 reverse primers for TCR Jbeta segments was used in the multiplex PCR. TCRdb limited this immuneACCESS table to in-frame rearrangements with V and J called. A share of clones is missing; checked studies link under half to unresolved V genes, and the rest is unexplained. The sample profile shows 65,000 to 95,000 clones; 70% to 80% of them were found once. About 3.1% of the sample goes to the ten largest clones. The sample was PBMCs. These receptors all come from a man aged 50-60 years in good health and CMV-seronegative.

The table lists this clone with a few counts. The chain couples TRBV4-1 to TRBJ2-1, with 7 bases lining up with TRBD2. V trimming: 4 bases; J trimming: 2 bases; junction bases outside the gene matches: 8. Germline V gives CDR1 MGHRA, CDR2 YSYEKL. CDR3 length: 16 residues. The CDR3 protein is CASSPIPAGAYNEQFF. CDR3 sequence (DNA): TGCGCCAGCAGCCCTATACCCGCGGGGGCCTACAATGAGCAGTTCTTC.

The chain has TRBV19 and TRBJ2-2, with 10 bases aligning to TRBD1. Per germline, CDR1 LNHDA and CDR2 SQIVND (reference sequence). J gave up 5 bases and V 10 bases, and 4 bases lay outside the gene matches. The CDR3 has 13 residues. Here the CDR3 DNA reads TGTGCCATTCGGGACAGGGGAACCGGGGAGCTGTTTTTT. This translates into CAIRDRGTGELFF.

This rearrangement joins TRBV10-1 to TRBJ1-5, with D possibly being TRBD1 (5 bases). Germline V gene data show CDR1 as WNHNN and CDR2 as SYGVQD (reference sequence). The length of the CDR3 is 13 residues. The CDR3 loop is CGRERTCNQPQHF. The CDR3 nucleotides read TGCGGGCGGGAGAGGACATGCAATCAGCCCCAGCATTTT.

The chain couples TRBV30 to TRBJ2-3, with a tentative D call TRBD1 (5 bases). The germline V gene has CDR1 GTSNPN and CDR2 SVGIG (reference sequence). The V gene lost 2 bases and the J gene lost 1 base, with 10 bases spanning the gap. This CDR3 is built from 14 residues. The CDR3 bases are TGTGCCTGGAGTAGGACACTTCGCACAGATACGCAGTATTTT. It specifies CAWSRTLRTDTQYF.

J is TRBJ2-2 and V is TRBV2; D is uncertain. CDR1 SNHLY and CDR2 FYNNEI come from the germline V gene. This CDR3 contains 11 residues. Trimming took off 6 bases at V and 4 bases at J, with 3 bases between the two ends. The CDR3 nucleotides are TGTGCCAGCAGCCTCACCGGGGAGCTGTTTTTT. Translating gives CASSLTGELFF.

The rearrangement uses TRBV10-2 and TRBJ2-1, with D hard to call. The V and J ends lost 3 bases and 0 bases respectively, with 12 bases between them. CDR1 is WSHSY and CDR2 is SAAADI in the germline V gene. The CDR3 runs 16 residues. As DNA, the CDR3 is TGCGCCAGCAGTGAACCCGACACGAGCTCCTACAATGAGCAGTTCTTC. Translated, it gives CASSEPDTSSYNEQFF.

The chain uses TRBV25-1 and TRBJ1-6; D ambiguous. V was shortened by 6 bases and J by 6 bases, with 6 bases between the two germline ends. Germline CDR1 MGHDK, CDR2 SYGVNS. The CDR3 is made up of 12 amino acids. CDR3: CASREVNSPLHF. The CDR3 region has the DNA TGTGCCAGCAGGGAGGTTAATTCACCCCTCCACTTT.

This clone was seen just once. The chain carries TRBV7-8 and TRBJ2-1, with D possibly being TRBD1 (6 bases). Germline assignment: CDR1 SGHVS and CDR2 FQNEAQ. V gave up 1 base and J gave up 7 bases, with 20 bases separating them. The CDR3 runs 17 residues. The CDR3 sequence is CASSLELRGRLGNEQFF. In DNA form, the CDR3 reads TGTGCCAGCAGCTTAGAACTGAGGGGGAGATTGGGGAATGAGCAGTTCTTC.

This clone came up once. The chain recombines TRBV7-2 with TRBJ1-4; D remains unclear. CDR3 size: 15 residues. V lost 1 base, J lost 0 bases, and 6 bases lay in between. CDR1 is SGHTA and CDR2 is FQGNSA in the germline V gene. As DNA, the CDR3 is TGTGCCAGCAGCTTAGTCCGAGCAACTAATGAAAAACTGTTTTTT. This translates into CASSLVRATNEKLFF.

This chain uses TRBV7-6 with TRBJ2-1; 7 positions match TRBD1. From germline, CDR1 is SGHVS and CDR2 FNYEAQ. V dropped 5 bases and J dropped 8; count of bases not matched to a gene: 6. The length of the CDR3 is 13 residues. The CDR3 region has the DNA TGTGCCAGCAGCGACAAGACAGGGTATGAGCAGTTCTTC. Protein sequence: CASSDKTGYEQFF.

This chain joins TRBV12-5 and TRBJ2-1; 11 bases agree with TRBD2. This CDR3 has 14 amino acids. From germline, CDR1 is LGHNT and CDR2 FRNRAP. V was clipped by 9 bases and J by 3 bases; unmatched bases: 4. In DNA, the CDR3 is TGTGCTAGCTTAGCGGGGGGGAGCTACAATGAGCAGTTCTTC. It is translated as CASLAGGSYNEQFF.

This clone was observed a single time. This chain uses TRBV10-1 with TRBJ2-1; TRBD2 matches 10 bases. J gave up 2 bases and V 2 bases, and 3 bases lay outside the gene matches. Germline loops: CDR1 WNHNN, CDR2 SYGVQD (reference sequence). The CDR3 totals 16 residues. The CDR3 sequence is CASSETGTSAYNEQFF. In nucleotides, the CDR3 is TGCGCCAGCAGTGAGACTGGGACTAGCGCCTACAATGAGCAGTTCTTC.

This sequence joins TRBV6-5 and TRBJ2-2; TRBD2 is a possible D gene (5 bases). Germline CDR1 reads MNHEY; CDR2 reads SVGAGI. V gave up 6 bases and J gave up 6 bases, with 11 bases separating them. The CDR3 is 13 amino acids. The CDR3 DNA sequence: TGTGCCAGCAGCCCTACTAGTTCCGGGGAGCTGTTTTTT. Protein product: CASSPTSSGELFF.

The chain employs TRBV6-5 and TRBJ2-5; no clear D gene. V was shortened by 2 bases and J by 7 bases, with 14 bases between the two germline ends. Germline CDR1 and CDR2: MNHEY and SVGAGI. The CDR3 sequence is 14 residues long. CDR3 in amino acids: CASSYELTGGTQYF. Here the CDR3 DNA reads TGTGCCAGCAGTTACGAGTTAACCGGTGGGACCCAGTACTTC.

This CDR3 reads CASSGGSSTQYF. CDR3 sequence (DNA): TGCGCCAGCAGCGGAGGGTCTTCCACCCAGTACTTC. This chain connects TRBV10-1 to TRBJ2-5, with D possibly matching TRBD2 (6 bases). Germline CDR1 reads WNHNN; CDR2 reads SYGVQD (reference sequence). The CDR3 is 12 amino acids. V dropped 6 bases and J dropped 8 bases, with 13 bases sitting between them.

This clone was detected a few times. At the DNA level, this CDR3 is encoded by other sequences in the same sample as well. The chain carries TRBV6-5 and TRBJ2-5; the match to TRBD1 covers 7 bases. CDR3 length equals 15 residues. V lost 0 bases to trimming and J lost 2 bases; unmatched junction nucleotides: 3. Per germline, CDR1 MNHEY and CDR2 SVGAGI. The CDR3 coding sequence is TGTGCCAGCAGTTACTCGGGACAGCTACAAGAGACCCAGTACTTC. Translating gives CASSYSGQLQETQYF.

The chain joins TRBV5-5 to TRBJ2-7; perhaps TRBD1 as D (5 bases). Trimming left V 7 bases short and J 6 bases short, with 17 bases between. Germline assignment: CDR1 SGHKS and CDR2 YYEKEE (reference sequence). This CDR3 contains 13 residues. In DNA form, the CDR3 reads TGTGCCAGCCGCGCAGGGCTTAAAGGCGAGCAGTACTTC. Translated, it gives CASRAGLKGEQYF.

This clone occurred a few times. The CDR3 nucleotides read TGTGCCAGCAGCCCCCGGGGGGTGAACCAAGAGACCCAGTACTTC. It yields the protein CASSPRGVNQETQYF. The V gene is TRBV9, the J gene TRBJ2-5, with 7 nucleotides matching TRBD2. Germline CDR1 is SGDLS and CDR2 is YYNGEE. V was clipped by 4 bases and J by 0 bases; unmatched bases: 6. The CDR3 is made up of 15 amino acids.

This clone turned up a few times. The chain combines TRBV4-3 with TRBJ2-2, with TRBD2 as a possible D gene (7 bases). Trimming shortened V by 0 bases and J by 4 bases, and 9 bases separated the two germline ends. There are 15 residues in the CDR3. Germline V gene data show CDR1 as LGHNA and CDR2 as YSLEER. The CDR3 DNA follows: TGCGCCAGCAGCCAAGATGGGGGGGCCACCGGGGAGCTGTTTTTT. This codes for CASSQDGGATGELFF.

This rearrangement joins TRBV28 to TRBJ1-5; D might be TRBD1 (6 bases). In germline, CDR1 is MDHEN, CDR2 SYDVKM. The germline V and J ends were trimmed by 4 bases and 5 bases, with 15 bases remaining between them. This CDR3 is 15 amino acids long. The CDR3 coding sequence is TGTGCCAGCAGTTCCCCACAGGGATGGGATCAGCCCCAGCATTTT. It is translated as CASSSPQGWDQPQHF.

The chain combines TRBV21-1 with TRBJ1-2; the table calls TRBD1, which could not be checked here. TRBV21-1 is a documented pseudogene. This CDR3 comprises 14 residues. The CDR3 DNA sequence: TGTGCCAGACACGTGGGGGCTCTTTATTTAGGCTACACCTTC. Translating it yields CARHVGALYLGYTF.

This chain uses TRBV12-2 with TRBJ2-5; the D call in the table, TRBD2, was not verified against the DNA. TRBV12-2 is given as a pseudogene. The CDR3 consists of 18 residues. The CDR3 bases are TGTGCAAGTCGCTTAGGGGCCGAGCGGGGGGGTTATGGTGAGACCCAGTACTTC. Translated: CASRLGAERGGYGETQYF.

This chain joins TRBV30 and TRBJ2-7; the D gene is possibly TRBD2 (6 bases). The CDR3 contains 12 residues. V was clipped by 7 bases and J by 2 bases, with 12 bases between them. The V gene's germline CDR1 is GTSNPN and CDR2 SVGIG (reference sequence). CDR3 nucleotide sequence: TGTGCCTCGGGAGAGGGCCCCTACGAGCAGTACTTC. Encoded protein: CASGEGPYEQYF.

The chain couples TRBV21-1 to TRBJ1-1; the D call TRBD1 from the table was never checked on the DNA. TRBV21-1 is a pseudogene. This CDR3 comprises 15 residues. The CDR3 protein is CASSKPGQTNTEAFF. CDR3 sequence (DNA): TGTGCCAGCAGCAAACCAGGGCAGACTAACACTGAAGCTTTCTTT.

The chain combines TRBV19 with TRBJ2-5; 11 nucleotides align to TRBD2. The length of the CDR3 is 14 residues. Germline trimming cut 6 bases from V and 5 bases from J; bases unmatched to any gene: 5. The V gene's germline CDR1 is LNHDA and CDR2 SQIVND (reference sequence). CDR3 loop: CASSRSGGAETQYF. The DNA of the CDR3 is TGTGCCAGTAGCCGTAGCGGGGGGGCTGAGACCCAGTACTTC. Complete variable domain (other parts from reference TRBV19 and TRBJ2-5): DGGITQSPKYLFRKEGQNVTLSCEQNLNHDAMYWYRQDPGQGLRLIYYSQIVNDFQKGDIAEGYSVSREKKESFPLTVTSAQKNPTAFYLCASSRSGGAETQYFGPGTRLLVL.

The genes are TRBV18 and TRBJ1-1, with unresolved D. Germline V lookup: CDR1 KGHSH, CDR2 LQKENI. The CDR3 has 13 amino acids. V dropped 7 bases and J dropped 1 base, with 10 bases sitting between them. The DNA of the CDR3 is TGTGCCAGCTTCATGCGGGGGAACACTGAAGCTTTCTTT. Its translation is CASFMRGNTEAFF. Drawing the rest from reference TRBV18 and TRBJ1-1, the complete variable domain is NAGVMQNPRHLVRRRGQEARLRCSPMKGHSHVYWYRQLPEEGLKFMVYLQKENIIDESGMPKERFSAEFPKEGPSILRIQQVVRGDSAAYFCASFMRGNTEAFFGQGTRLTVV.

This clone appeared once. This CDR3 is also generated by other DNA sequences in the sample. The chain couples TRBV28 to TRBJ2-3; 10 positions agree with TRBD2. V was pared by 5 bases and J by 6 bases, with 8 bases of the junction left unmatched. This CDR3 has 15 amino acids. Germline CDR1 is MDHEN and CDR2 is SYDVKM. The CDR3 loop is CASSSSGGFTDTQYF. Written as DNA, the CDR3 is TGTGCCAGCAGTAGTAGCGGGGGGTTCACGGATACGCAGTATTTT. The full variable domain, completed using reference TRBV28 and TRBJ2-3, is DVKVTQSSRYLVKRTGEKVFLECVQDMDHENMFWYRQDPGLGLRLIYFSYDVKMKEKGDIPEGYSVSREKKERFSLILESASTNQTSMYLCASSSSGGFTDTQYFGPGTRLTVL.